The 3 T cell receptor beta chains listed next were all sequenced from one sample in a study of patients and donors after allogeneic stem cell transplantation. Using its own MiXCR run on the RT-PCR reads, TCRdb lists one record per CDR3 protein. The sample lists over 200,000 distinct CDR3 sequences, 38% occurring once. The sequenced material came from blood, either unsorted or a sorted T cell fraction (not recorded which). The receptors were sampled from a human donor who was either an allogeneic HSCT recipient or a stem cell or donor lymphocyte infusion donor (not recorded which). It is not recorded whose cells these are; they may come from a transplant donor.

The chain couples TRBV4-1 to TRBJ2-7; D is tentatively TRBD1 or TRBD2 (7 bases each). V lost 2 bases, J lost 2 bases, and 16 bases lay in between. The CDR3 length is 16 residues. The germline V gene has CDR1 MGHRA and CDR2 YSYEKL. The CDR3 DNA reads as TGCGCCAGCAGCCAAACCCAGGGGGGGATCCCCTACGAGCAGTACTTC. Its protein product is CASSQTQGGIPYEQYF.

This clonotype has more than one count but fewer than ten. The chain joins TRBV28 to TRBJ1-1; D remains ambiguous. Trimming stripped 6 bases from V and 1 base from J, with 12 bases between. The CDR3 consists of 14 residues. CDR1 is MDHEN, CDR2 SYDVKM, per germline. CDR3 DNA: TGTGCCAGCAGCAGAGTCGGGCCGAACACTGAAGCTTTCTTT. Protein sequence: CASSRVGPNTEAFF. Filled out from reference TRBV28 and TRBJ1-1, the complete variable domain reads DVKVTQSSRYLVKRTGEKVFLECVQDMDHENMFWYRQDPGLGLRLIYFSYDVKMKEKGDIPEGYSVSREKKERFSLILESASTNQTSMYLCASSRVGPNTEAFFGQGTRLTVV.

The chain combines TRBV4-2 with TRBJ1-6, with D possibly being TRBD1 (6 bases). V gave up 4 bases and J gave up 6 bases, with 10 bases separating them. This CDR3 region has 14 residues. CDR1 and CDR2 (germline): LGHNA, YNFKEQ. This CDR3 is CASSPRTANSPLHF. The CDR3 DNA follows: TGTGCCAGCAGCCCTCGGACAGCTAATTCACCCCTCCACTTT.